This note documents a single TCR beta chain sequence. What this receptor recognizes is not known. No much larger clonotype is one base removed from it; base qualities were not supplied. This entry is derived from a study of response to subunit inactivated influenza vaccine (dated by TCRdb to 2017 to 2018). Describing the broader study: To follow how T cells responded to a trivalent subunit inactivated influenza vaccine, the researchers relied on deep quantitative profiling of the T cell receptor repertoire. Summary of the overall study and its limitations: According to the authors, only a limited number of new T cells may be recruited by each seasonal influenza vaccination.

At the junction V is shortened by 5 bases and J by 0 bases; bases outside the gene matches: 4. The CDR3, from cysteine to phenylalanine, totals 15 residues. Left in the record is the CDR3 DNA by itself, 45 bases read in frame from the first base. CDR1 and CDR2 are drawn from the germline V gene: SGHVS, FNYEAQ. Receptor libraries were prepared by RT-PCR. The reads were generated on an Illumina HiSeq 2500. TCRdb ran its own pipeline on the public reads, namely fastp trimming at Q25 and MiXCR clone calling, and kept in-frame beta chains. One record per CDR3 amino acid sequence lists the most common genes and DNA. The sample table holds approximately 500,000 distinct CDR3 sequences, of which roughly a quarter were seen once. The ten most abundant clones make up 2.8% of the sample. These records were also assigned to another study, of T cells expressing NK-cell markers. That second publication adds: 5'RACE template switching, by which a universal primer site and unique molecular identifiers were added, was used to make TCR beta cDNA libraries. TCR beta-chain repertoires were profiled in sorted CD3+CD56+NKG2C+, CD3+CD56+NKG2C- and CD3+CD56-NKG2C+ T-cell subsets from about 8 donors. Of the eight sequenced donors, seven were found to be HCMV-seropositive and one was found to be HCMV-seronegative. To restrict sorting to alphabetaTCR-expressing T cells, an anti-gammadeltaTCR antibody was added in several experiments. In roughly 6 donors, the dominant CD3+CD56+NKG2C+ clonotypes were among the top 10 CD8+ clonotypes and accounted for about 1.0-7.5% of CD8+ T cells. Those dominant clonotypes were again the most abundant among CD3+CD56-NKG2C+ cells in several donors, at about 25-60.1%. Whether the expanded NKG2C-expressing T cell clones were specific for HCMV antigens remained unclear. Randomly selected healthy volunteers, three men and five women, were used as the eight sequenced donors. HCMV-specific IgG was detected in serum with a commercial ELISA kit to determine HCMV serostatus. Peripheral blood mononuclear cells were isolated from blood by Ficoll density gradient centrifugation. Magnetic immunoseparation with Miltenyi isolation kits was used to isolate CD4+ and CD8+ T cells from PBMC. cDNA synthesis was primed from the TCR beta constant segment, followed by two successive PCR amplification steps. Illumina HiSeq 2000/2500, MiSeq or NextSeq was used to sequence libraries as 2 x 150 bp reads. MIGEC handled demultiplexing of the reads and grouping by UMI, while MiTCR was used to assemble and quantify clonotypes. To exclude erroneous sequences, only TCR cDNA sequences supported by at least two reads were retained. The tcR package was used for downstream repertoire analysis, and clonotypes were matched across fractions by CDR3 nucleotide sequence plus V segment. VDJmatch was used to annotate antigen specificity against VDJdb, with one amino acid substitution in CDR3 permitted.

This specimen was CD4+ T cells sorted from PBMCs, taken roughly 12 days after vaccination. This receptor was identified in a man aged 50 or older who received an inactivated influenza vaccine. Donor details come from another sample of the same person, matched by shared clones. This chain joins TRBV7-6 to TRBJ2-7, and 10 junction bases match TRBD2. This receptor has the CDR3 CASSLGTSASYEQYF. The DNA sequence is TGTGCCAGCAGCCTGGGGACTAGCGCCTCCTACGAGCAGTACTTC.